This T cell receptor beta chain emerged from a study of blood T cells in healthy people across ages. Regarding the study as a whole: The study found more naive CD4+ cells and higher diversity in long-lived than aged donors.

The ends were cut back, 7 bases at V and 4 bases at J, with 25 bases in the middle. This CDR3 is 17 amino acids long. Germline-derived CDR1 and CDR2 are MNHNS and SASEGT. PCR was performed a second time for about 7 to 12 cycles using a sample-barcoded 5' primer and a J-beta primer mix. TCRdb ran MiXCR on the 5' RACE reads and lists one entry per CDR3 protein. In the table there are hundreds of thousands of distinct CDR3 sequences, about 52% of which are singletons. A note on this clonotype: Antigen unknown.

The receptor comes from a man aged 55 to 70 in good health. Sample: blood. V gene TRBV6-1 combines with J gene TRBJ1-1; no clear D gene. As DNA, the CDR3 is TGTGCCAGCAAAGAGGGCCGTCCCACGGAGCGTGGCACTGAAGCTTTCTTT. Encoded protein: CASKEGRPTERGTEAFF.